Shown below are 28 T cell receptor beta chains from a single sample sequenced in a study of T cells after posttransplantation cyclophosphamide. Using immunoSEQ multiplex PCR, the repertoire was profiled, and TCRdb retains in-frame clones only, with some absent. The data contain fewer than 55,000 clones, roughly 94% of them singletons. The material sequenced was PBMCs. These receptors were collected from a woman aged 25 to 45 in good health and a related stem cell transplant donor.

The genes are TRBV6-6 and TRBJ1-2; 9 bases line up with TRBD1. Germline trimming cut 6 bases from V and 3 bases from J; bases unmatched to any gene: 5. The CDR3 spans 14 residues. Looked up from germline, CDR1 is MNHNY and CDR2 is SVGAGI (reference sequence). In DNA form, the CDR3 reads TGTGCCAGCAGGGGACAGGGTCTCGACTATGGCTACACCTTC. Protein sequence: CASRGQGLDYGYTF.

This clone was counted once. The genes are TRBV9 and TRBJ1-1; maybe TRBD1 (5 bases). CDR1 and CDR2 (germline): SGDLS, YYNGEE. V lost 3 bases and J 4 bases, leaving 10 bases between the germline ends. The CDR3 covers 13 residues. DNA of the CDR3: TGTGCCAGCAGCGGGGGGGGAGTCACTGAAGCTTTCTTT. The encoded protein is CASSGGGVTEAFF. Looking up the rest from reference TRBV9 and TRBJ1-1 gives the full variable domain: DSGVTQTPKHLITATGQRVTLRCSPRSGDLSVYWYQQSLDQGLQFLIQYYNGEERAKGNILERFSAQQFPDLHSELNLSSLELGDSALYFCASSGGGVTEAFFGQGTRLTVV.

The V and J genes are TRBV5-1 and TRBJ1-1; D not resolved. Germline CDR1 is SGHRS and CDR2 is YFSETQ. CDR3 length: 13 amino acids. V lost 4 bases and J lost 0, with 7 bases in between. DNA of the CDR3: TGCGCCAGCAGCAGAGGGCTGAACACTGAAGCTTTCTTT. Amino acid sequence: CASSRGLNTEAFF.

V usage is TRBV6-5 and J usage is TRBJ1-1; 7 nucleotides line up with TRBD1. CDR3 length equals 14 residues. With V trimmed by 6 bases and J by 7 bases, 11 bases remained unmatched. Germline-derived CDR1 and CDR2 are MNHEY and SVGAGI. The CDR3 spells CASRQQKGQVEAFF. CDR3 nucleotides: TGTGCCAGCAGGCAACAAAAAGGACAGGTTGAAGCTTTCTTT.

The V and J genes are TRBV15 and TRBJ2-5, with D perhaps TRBD1 (6 bases). Germline assignment: CDR1 LNHNV and CDR2 YYDKDF (reference sequence). The CDR3 spans 14 residues. V dropped 1 base and J dropped 0 bases, with 6 bases sitting between them. In DNA, the CDR3 is TGTGCCACCAGCAGAGGGACAGACCAAGAGACCCAGTACTTC. Translating gives CATSRGTDQETQYF.

The V call is TRBV4-2, the J call TRBJ1-3; D is uncertain. The CDR3 runs 15 residues. V was trimmed by 3 bases and J by 0 bases, leaving 9 bases between them. Germline CDR1 and CDR2: LGHNA and YNFKEQ. The CDR3 nucleotides are TGTGCCAGCAGCCACGTGGACTCCTCTGGAAACACCATATATTTT. It yields the protein CASSHVDSSGNTIYF.

This clone was recorded once. The V call is TRBV2, the J call TRBJ1-2; D not certain. V lost 3 bases and J 9 bases, leaving 11 bases between the germline ends. Per the germline V gene, CDR1 is SNHLY and CDR2 is FYNNEI. The CDR3 has 12 residues. In DNA, the CDR3 is TGTGCCAGCAGTGAGACCCGGAGAAGCTACACCTTC. Amino acids: CASSETRRSYTF.

The rearrangement links TRBV5-6 to TRBJ2-7, with D hard to call. V was clipped by 2 bases and J by 3 bases, with 12 bases between them. Germline CDR1 reads SGHDT; CDR2 reads YYEEEE. This CDR3 is built from 14 residues. CDR3 DNA sequence: TGTGCCAGCAGCTTCGCTGCGACATTCTACGAGCAGTACTTC. It is translated as CASSFAATFYEQYF.

This clone showed up just once. This chain links TRBV7-3 with TRBJ1-2; 11 bases are shared with TRBD1. With 4 bases clipped from V and 6 bases from J, the junction kept 7 bases outside the gene matches. Germline-derived CDR1 and CDR2 are SGHTA and FQGTGA. The CDR3 sequence is 15 residues long. The CDR3 sequence: CASSWDRGSRDGYTF. DNA for the CDR3: TGTGCCAGCAGCTGGGACAGGGGGAGTAGGGATGGCTACACCTTC.

The chain has TRBV5-5 and TRBJ2-7; TRBD1 matches at 9 bases. This CDR3 contains 14 residues. From germline, CDR1 is SGHKS and CDR2 YYEKEE (reference sequence). V lost 3 bases, J lost 3 bases, and 4 bases stayed unmatched. As DNA, the CDR3 is TGTGCCAGCAGCTCTACAGGGGGCAACTACGAGCAGTACTTC. It codes for CASSSTGGNYEQYF.

The chain employs TRBV10-3 and TRBJ1-5; 9 bases are shared with TRBD1. CDR3 size: 15 residues. Germline trimming cut 2 bases from V and 6 bases from J; bases unmatched to any gene: 5. Germline assignment: CDR1 ENHRY and CDR2 SYGVKD. CDR3 in DNA: TGTGCCATCAGTGAGGCGGGGGACAGGGCTCAGCCCCAGCATTTT. Its translation is CAISEAGDRAQPQHF.

The chain recombines TRBV28 with TRBJ2-7; a possible D gene is TRBD2 (5 bases). The germline V and J ends were trimmed by 3 bases and 3 bases, with 9 bases remaining between them. The CDR3 extends over 13 amino acids. Looked up from germline, CDR1 is MDHEN and CDR2 is SYDVKM. The CDR3 sequence is CASSFSGLYEQYF. CDR3 nucleotide sequence: TGTGCCAGCAGTTTCTCCGGACTCTACGAGCAGTACTTC.

The chain recombines TRBV11-2 with TRBJ2-7; 7 bases are a match to TRBD2. Germline V gives CDR1 SGHAT, CDR2 FQNNGV. V lost 5 bases, J lost 6 bases, and 16 bases stayed unmatched. This CDR3 has 16 amino acids. DNA of the CDR3: TGTGCCAGCAGCATACTTAGTGGGGAGGGTTTCGGCGAGCAGTACTTC. Translation gives CASSILSGEGFGEQYF. The full variable domain, completed using reference TRBV11-2 and TRBJ2-7, is EAGVAQSPRYKIIEKRQSVAFWCNPISGHATLYWYQQILGQGPKLLIQFQNNGVVDDSQLPKDRFSAERLKGVDSTLKIQPAKLEDSAVYLCASSILSGEGFGEQYFGPGTRLTVT.

The gene calls are TRBV9 and TRBJ2-7; TRBD1 agrees at 7 bases. The CDR3 runs 15 residues. J gave up 0 bases and V 4 bases, and 7 bases lay outside the gene matches. Germline V lookup: CDR1 SGDLS, CDR2 YYNGEE. The CDR3: CASSPSRDSSYEQYF. The CDR3 DNA sequence: TGTGCCAGCAGCCCCTCCCGGGACAGCTCCTACGAGCAGTACTTC.

This chain connects TRBV7-6 to TRBJ2-2; D gene ambiguous. V gave up 1 base and J gave up 2 bases, with 11 bases separating them. This CDR3 has 16 amino acids. Germline assignment: CDR1 SGHVS and CDR2 FNYEAQ. Here the CDR3 DNA reads TGTGCCAGCAGCTTAGTTGTCGGTGAAAACACCGGGGAGCTGTTTTTT. Encoded protein: CASSLVVGENTGELFF. Supplemented by reference TRBV7-6 and TRBJ2-2, the full variable domain reads GAGVSQSPRYKVTKRGQDVALRCDPISGHVSLYWYRQALGQGPEFLTYFNYEAQQDKSGLPNDRFSAERPEGSISTLTIQRTEQRDSAMYRCASSLVVGENTGELFFGEGSRLTVL.

This clone was recorded only once. The chain joins TRBV6-1 to TRBJ1-5; 8 bases align to TRBD1. The CDR3 spans 14 residues. CDR1 is MNHNS and CDR2 is SASEGT in the germline V gene. The J segment lost 3 bases and the V segment lost 5 bases, leaving 3 bases of the junction unmatched. CDR3 DNA sequence: TGTGCCAGCAGTCCCCAGGGGGCCAATCAGCCCCAGCATTTT. It yields the protein CASSPQGANQPQHF.

The V gene is TRBV4-1, the J gene TRBJ1-1; TRBD1 matches at 8 bases. The ends lost 4 bases at V and 0 bases at J; junction bases unmatched: 4. Germline V gene data show CDR1 as MGHRA and CDR2 as YSYEKL. There are 15 residues in the CDR3. Written as DNA, the CDR3 is TGCGCCAGCAGCCGGACAGGGAACATGAACACTGAAGCTTTCTTT. This encodes CASSRTGNMNTEAFF.

V and J are TRBV19 and TRBJ2-1; TRBD2 agrees at 14 bases. Germline values: CDR1 LNHDA, CDR2 SQIVND (reference sequence). The CDR3 contains 15 residues. Germline trimming cut 9 bases from V and 8 bases from J; bases unmatched to any gene: 9. In DNA, the CDR3 is TGTGCCAGCAAACGGACTAGCGGGGGGTGGGATGAGCAGTTCTTC. Encoded protein: CASKRTSGGWDEQFF.

This rearrangement joins TRBV11-2 to TRBJ1-3; D not certain. V lost 6 bases and J lost 0, with 12 bases in between. Per germline, CDR1 SGHAT and CDR2 FQNNGV. This CDR3 region has 15 residues. In DNA, the CDR3 is TGTGCCAGCAGAACTCTGGGGAGCTCTGGAAACACCATATATTTT. Translating it yields CASRTLGSSGNTIYF.

V usage is TRBV7-2 and J usage is TRBJ1-2; D perhaps matches TRBD1 (6 bases). The CDR3 covers 19 residues. Per the germline V gene, CDR1 is SGHTA and CDR2 is FQGNSA. The ends were cut back, 2 bases at V and 0 bases at J, with 22 bases in the middle. CDR3 protein: CASSLRSPGHLLTNYGYTF. CDR3 nucleotide sequence: TGTGCCAGCAGCTTAAGATCTCCGGGACATCTTTTGACTAACTATGGCTACACCTTC.

The chain joins TRBV7-7 to TRBJ1-4; D is unresolved. V lost 5 bases to trimming and J lost 3 bases, with 10 bases between them. The CDR3 has 14 amino acids. The germline V gene has CDR1 SSHAT and CDR2 FNYEAQ (reference sequence). The CDR3 spells CASSKTRSNEKLFF. CDR3 bases: TGTGCCAGCAGCAAGACAAGGTCTAATGAAAAACTGTTTTTT.

V and J are TRBV6-4 and TRBJ2-2; the D gene is possibly TRBD1 (6 bases). CDR3 length: 14 amino acids. Trimming took off 5 bases at V and 5 bases at J, with 12 bases between the two ends. Germline CDR1 reads MRHNA; CDR2 reads SNTAGT. This CDR3 is CASSNRDGTGELFF. For the CDR3, the DNA is TGTGCCAGCAGTAACAGGGACGGAACCGGGGAGCTGTTTTTT.

The chain couples TRBV6-6 to TRBJ1-3, with D unresolved. V lost 0 bases and J 0 bases, leaving 9 bases between the germline ends. This CDR3 spans 16 amino acids. CDR1 and CDR2 (germline): MNHNY, SVGAGI (reference sequence). CDR3 amino acids: CASSYSGGSSGNTIYF. CDR3 DNA sequence: TGTGCCAGCAGTTACTCTGGAGGAAGCTCTGGAAACACCATATATTTT.

The genes are TRBV28 and TRBJ1-2; D is undetermined. The CDR3 loop spans 12 amino acids. Trimming left V 2 bases short and J 4 bases short, with 5 bases between. CDR1 and CDR2 from the germline V gene are MDHEN and SYDVKM. CDR3 bases: TGTGCCAGCAGTTTAGGGCCCTATGGCTACACCTTC. This encodes CASSLGPYGYTF.

This CDR3 is CASSFTGVQPQHF. In nucleotides, the CDR3 is TGTGCCAGCAGCTTTACAGGGGTTCAGCCCCAGCATTTT. The chain combines TRBV7-9 with TRBJ1-5, with 7 bases that match TRBD1. V was pared by 3 bases and J by 6 bases, with 2 bases of the junction left unmatched. The CDR3 sequence is 13 residues long. Per the germline V gene, CDR1 is SEHNR and CDR2 is FQNEAQ (reference sequence).

This clone was counted only a few times. This chain connects TRBV4-3 to TRBJ2-2, with TRBD1 matching over 9 bases. J gave up 5 bases and V 4 bases, and 5 bases lay outside the gene matches. CDR3 length equals 15 residues. CDR1 is LGHNA and CDR2 is YSLEER in the germline V gene. In nucleotides, the CDR3 is TGCGCCAGCAGCCCCGGGGACAGGGATACCGGGGAGCTGTTTTTT. This gives the protein CASSPGDRDTGELFF.

The rearrangement uses TRBV27 and TRBJ1-6, with D possibly being TRBD1 (5 bases). The CDR3 has 12 residues. The germline CDR1 and CDR2 sequences are MNHEY and SMNVEV (reference sequence). Trimming took off 5 bases at V and 7 bases at J, with 6 bases between the two ends. Here the CDR3 reads CASSPGNSPLHF. CDR3 DNA sequence: TGTGCCAGCAGTCCAGGGAATTCACCCCTCCACTTT.

This clone has only a few counts. V gene TRBV30 combines with J gene TRBJ1-5; D unresolved. The germline CDR1 and CDR2 sequences are GTSNPN and SVGIG (reference sequence). The CDR3 totals 13 residues. V dropped 2 bases and J dropped 6 bases, with 11 bases sitting between them. CDR3 sequence reads: CAWSSGYGQPQHF. In nucleotides, the CDR3 is TGTGCCTGGAGTTCGGGGTATGGTCAGCCCCAGCATTTT.